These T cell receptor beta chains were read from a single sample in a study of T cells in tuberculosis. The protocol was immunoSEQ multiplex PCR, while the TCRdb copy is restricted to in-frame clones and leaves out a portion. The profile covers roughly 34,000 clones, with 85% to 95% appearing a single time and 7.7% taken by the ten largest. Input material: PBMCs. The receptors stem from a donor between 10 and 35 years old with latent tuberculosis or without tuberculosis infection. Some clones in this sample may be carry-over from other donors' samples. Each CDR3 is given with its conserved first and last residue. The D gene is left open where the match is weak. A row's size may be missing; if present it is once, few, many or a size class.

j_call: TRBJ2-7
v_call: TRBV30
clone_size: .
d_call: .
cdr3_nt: TGTGCCTGGAGTGTACTATACGAGCAGTACTTC
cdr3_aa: CAWSVLYEQYF

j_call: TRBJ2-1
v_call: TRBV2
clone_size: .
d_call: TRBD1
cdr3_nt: TGTGCCTTACGGGAGGGACAGGGGTCGAATGAGCAGTTCTTC
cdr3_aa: CALREGQGSNEQFF

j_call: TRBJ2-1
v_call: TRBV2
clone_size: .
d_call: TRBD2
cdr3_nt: TGTGCCAGCACGCCCGTGGGACTAGCGGGACTGAATGAGCAGTTCTTC
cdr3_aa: CASTPVGLAGLNEQFF

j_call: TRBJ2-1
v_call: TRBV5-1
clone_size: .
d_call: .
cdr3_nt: TGCGCCAGCAGCTTGGGAGGGTTTATGAGGAATGAGCAGTTCTTC
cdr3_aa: CASSLGGFMRNEQFF

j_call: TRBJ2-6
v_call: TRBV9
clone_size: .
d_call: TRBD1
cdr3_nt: TGTGCCAGCACCAAACCGGTCAGTAACATTGTGGGGACAGGGGGCTCAGGGGCCAACGTCCTGACTTTC
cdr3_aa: CASTKPVSNIVGTGGSGANVLTF

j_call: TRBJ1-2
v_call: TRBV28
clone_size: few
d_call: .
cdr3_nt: TGTGCCAGCAGTCGTGACTATGGCTACACCTTC
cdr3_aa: CASSRDYGYTF

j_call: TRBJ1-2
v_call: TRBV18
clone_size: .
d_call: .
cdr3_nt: TGTGCCAGCTCACCCGAGGGGGGGAGCTATGGCTACACCTTC
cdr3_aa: CASSPEGGSYGYTF

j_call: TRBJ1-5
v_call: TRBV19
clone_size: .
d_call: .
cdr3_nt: TGTGCCAGTATGATCAGGGAACGCAATCAGCCCCAGCATTTT
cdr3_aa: CASMIRERNQPQHF

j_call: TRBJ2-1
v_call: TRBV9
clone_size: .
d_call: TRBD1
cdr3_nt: TGTGCCAGCACCCCCACTCCCTGGACAGGGTTCCGTAATGAGCAGTTCTTC
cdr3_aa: CASTPTPWTGFRNEQFF

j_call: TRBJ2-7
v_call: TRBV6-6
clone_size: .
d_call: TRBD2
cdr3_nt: TGTGCCAGCAGTTACTTTCCGGGAGGGCCGGTCGAGCAGTACTTC
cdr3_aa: CASSYFPGGPVEQYF

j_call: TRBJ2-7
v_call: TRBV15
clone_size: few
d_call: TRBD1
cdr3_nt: TGTGCCACCAGCGGAGGACAGGGCGGGTACGAGCAGTACTTC
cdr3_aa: CATSGGQGGYEQYF

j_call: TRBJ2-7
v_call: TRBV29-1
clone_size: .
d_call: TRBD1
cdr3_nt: TGCAGCGTTGAAATGGGACAGGGTCCGGGCTCCTACGAGCAGTACTTC
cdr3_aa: CSVEMGQGPGSYEQYF

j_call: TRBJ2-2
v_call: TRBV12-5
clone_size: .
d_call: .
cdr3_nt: TGTGCTAGTGGTTTGCCTGAACCGGGGAGACCGAACACCGGGGAGCTGTTTTTT
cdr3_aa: CASGLPEPGRPNTGELFF

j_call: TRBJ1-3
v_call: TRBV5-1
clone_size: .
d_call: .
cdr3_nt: TGCGCCAGCAGCTTAGGACAGAGCTCTGGAAACACCATATATTTT
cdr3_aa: CASSLGQSSGNTIYF

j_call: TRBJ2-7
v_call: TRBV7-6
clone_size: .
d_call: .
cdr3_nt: TGTGCCAGCAGCCCTCCGGGGTATACCTACGAGCAGTACTTC
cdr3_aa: CASSPPGYTYEQYF

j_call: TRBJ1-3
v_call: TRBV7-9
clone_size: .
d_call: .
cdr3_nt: TGTGCCAGCAGCTTTGTGGAGGCGCTCTCTGGAAACACCATATATTTT
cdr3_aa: CASSFVEALSGNTIYF

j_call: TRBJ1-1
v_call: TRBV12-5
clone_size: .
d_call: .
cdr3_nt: TGTGCTAGTGGTGGCGGACATACTGAAGCTTTCTTT
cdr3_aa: CASGGGHTEAFF

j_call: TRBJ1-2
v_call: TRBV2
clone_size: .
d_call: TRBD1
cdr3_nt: TGTGCCAGCAGGGACAGGGGGATTGGCTACACCTTC
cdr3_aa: CASRDRGIGYTF

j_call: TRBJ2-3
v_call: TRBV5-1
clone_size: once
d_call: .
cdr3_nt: TGCGCCAGCAGCTTGGCCCCGGGTCCAGACCCGACAGATACGCAGTATTTT
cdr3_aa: CASSLAPGPDPTDTQYF

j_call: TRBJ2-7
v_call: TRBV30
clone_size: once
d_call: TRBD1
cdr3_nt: TGTGCCTGGGCCGGGACAGAGTCTGGGCAGTACTTC
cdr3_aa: CAWAGTESGQYF

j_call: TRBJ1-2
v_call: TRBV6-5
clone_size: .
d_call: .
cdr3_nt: TGTGCCAGCGGGGACGCGGGGGGCTATGGCTACACCTTC
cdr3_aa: CASGDAGGYGYTF

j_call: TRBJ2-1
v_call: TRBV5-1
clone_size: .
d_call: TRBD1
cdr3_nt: TGCGCCAGCAGCTGGACGCTTCCGGGACAGGTTGGCGGGGAGCAGTTCTTC
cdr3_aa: CASSWTLPGQVGGEQFF

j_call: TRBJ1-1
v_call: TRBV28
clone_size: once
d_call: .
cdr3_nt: TGTGCCAGCAGCCCCGTGGGGACTGCTGAAGCTTTCTTT
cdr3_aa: CASSPVGTAEAFF

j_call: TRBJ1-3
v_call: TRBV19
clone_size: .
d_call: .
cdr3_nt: TGTGCCACCCGATCTGGGCCAACTGGAAACACCATATATTTT
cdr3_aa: CATRSGPTGNTIYF

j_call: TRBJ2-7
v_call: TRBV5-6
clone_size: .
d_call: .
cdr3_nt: TGTGCCAGCAGCTTGCAGACAGGGAGGAACGAGCAGTACTTC
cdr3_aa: CASSLQTGRNEQYF

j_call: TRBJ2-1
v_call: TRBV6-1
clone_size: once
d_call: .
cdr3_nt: TGTGCCAGCAGTGAAGGAGGTAGCGTACTTGGTGAGCAGTTCTTC
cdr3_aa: CASSEGGSVLGEQFF

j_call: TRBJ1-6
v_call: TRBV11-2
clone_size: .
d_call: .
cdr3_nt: TGTGCCAGCAGCCCCCGCCAGGGTGTAGGTTCACCCCTCCACTTT
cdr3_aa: CASSPRQGVGSPLHF

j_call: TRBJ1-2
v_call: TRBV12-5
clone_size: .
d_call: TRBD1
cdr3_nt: TGTGCTAGTGGTTATGTTATGATAGGGGGCGGCTACACCTTC
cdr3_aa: CASGYVMIGGGYTF

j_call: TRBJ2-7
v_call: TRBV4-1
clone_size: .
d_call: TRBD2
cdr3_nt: TGCGCCAGCAGCGAGGGGACTAGCGGGAGCTACGAGCAGTACTTC
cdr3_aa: CASSEGTSGSYEQYF

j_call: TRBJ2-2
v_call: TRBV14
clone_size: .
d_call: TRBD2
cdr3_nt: TGTGCCAGCAGCTCCCAGCGGGACGGGGAGCTGTTTTTT
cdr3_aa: CASSSQRDGELFF